A single T cell receptor beta chain is shown here with its context. The antigen is undetermined. CD8 cells regarded as naive lacked CD45RO, were positively chosen for CCR7, and omitted terminally differentiated effector memory CD45RA+ cells. The sample originates from a study of shared clonotypes between healthy human individuals. Study-wide results and caveats: Incompleteness in sorted-subset sequencing, despite large depth, was shown by rarefaction.

J lost 0 bases, V lost 5 bases, and 6 bases had no gene match. The length of the CDR3 is 17 residues. Germline CDR1 is SGHAT and CDR2 is FQNNGV. Deep-level running was used for the assay. Data came from immunoSEQ multiplex PCR; TCRdb stores just in-frame clones and leaves some out. The sample consists of some 580,000 clones, roughly 98% of them appearing once. The receptor was derived from a man aged 30 to 39 in good health. Input material: naive CD8+ T cells sorted from blood. V is TRBV11-2 and J is TRBJ2-3, with 12 positions matching TRBD2. The CDR3 DNA reads as TGTGCCAGCAGCCGATCCGGACTAGCGGGGAGCACAGATACGCAGTATTTT. It translates to CASSRSGLAGSTDTQYF. Based on the CDR3 plus reference TRBV11-2 and TRBJ2-3, the full variable domain is EAGVAQSPRYKIIEKRQSVAFWCNPISGHATLYWYQQILGQGPKLLIQFQNNGVVDDSQLPKDRFSAERLKGVDSTLKIQPAKLEDSAVYLCASSRSGLAGSTDTQYFGPGTRLTVL.